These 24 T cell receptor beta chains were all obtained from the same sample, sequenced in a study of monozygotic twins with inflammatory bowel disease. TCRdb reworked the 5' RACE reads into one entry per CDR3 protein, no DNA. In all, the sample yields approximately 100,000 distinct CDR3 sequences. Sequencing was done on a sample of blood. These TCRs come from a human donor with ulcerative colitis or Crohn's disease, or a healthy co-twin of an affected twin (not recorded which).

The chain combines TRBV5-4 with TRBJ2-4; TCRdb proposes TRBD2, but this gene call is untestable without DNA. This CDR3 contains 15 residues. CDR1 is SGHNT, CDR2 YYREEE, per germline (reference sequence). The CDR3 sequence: CASSLEGGGKNIQYF.

CDR3 protein: CSARETGVGYGYTF. The rearrangement links TRBV20-1 to TRBJ1-2; TCRdb picks TRBD1, but there is no DNA to check that call. Per germline, CDR1 DFQATT and CDR2 SNEGSKA (reference sequence). The CDR3 has 14 residues.

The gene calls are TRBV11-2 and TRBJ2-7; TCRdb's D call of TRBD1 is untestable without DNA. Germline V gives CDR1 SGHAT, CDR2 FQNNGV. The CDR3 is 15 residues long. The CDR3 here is CASSLPGGIAYEQYF.

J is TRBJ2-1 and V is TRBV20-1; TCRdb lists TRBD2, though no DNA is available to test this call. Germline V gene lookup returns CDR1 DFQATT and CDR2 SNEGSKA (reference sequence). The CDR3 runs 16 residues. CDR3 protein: CSAAPGPGLTRDEQFF.

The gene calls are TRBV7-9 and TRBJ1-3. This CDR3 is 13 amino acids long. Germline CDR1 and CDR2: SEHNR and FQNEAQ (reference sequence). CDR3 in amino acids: CARQGDSGNTIYF.

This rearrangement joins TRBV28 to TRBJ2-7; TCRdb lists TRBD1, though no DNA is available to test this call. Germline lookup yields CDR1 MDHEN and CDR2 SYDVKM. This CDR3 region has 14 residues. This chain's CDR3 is CASSEQGARDEQYF.

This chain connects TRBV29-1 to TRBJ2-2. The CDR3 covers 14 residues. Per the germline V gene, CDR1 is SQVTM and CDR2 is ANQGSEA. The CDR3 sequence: CSVERRPNTGELFF.

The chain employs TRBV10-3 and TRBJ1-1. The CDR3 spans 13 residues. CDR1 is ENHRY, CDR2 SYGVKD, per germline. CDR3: CAIRTQKDTEAFF.

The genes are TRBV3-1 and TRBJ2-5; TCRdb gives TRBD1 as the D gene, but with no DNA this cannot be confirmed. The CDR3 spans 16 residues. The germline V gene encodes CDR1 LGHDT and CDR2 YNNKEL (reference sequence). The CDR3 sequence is CASSRGQAGGMETQYF.

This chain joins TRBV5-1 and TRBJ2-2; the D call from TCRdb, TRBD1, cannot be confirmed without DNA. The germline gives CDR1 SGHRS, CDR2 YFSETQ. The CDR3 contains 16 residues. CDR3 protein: CASSPIGTGDTGELFF.

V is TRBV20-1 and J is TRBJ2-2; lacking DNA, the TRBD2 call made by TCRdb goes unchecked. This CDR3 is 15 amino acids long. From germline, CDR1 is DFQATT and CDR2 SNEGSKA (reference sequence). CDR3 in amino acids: CSASSGLGLTGELFF.

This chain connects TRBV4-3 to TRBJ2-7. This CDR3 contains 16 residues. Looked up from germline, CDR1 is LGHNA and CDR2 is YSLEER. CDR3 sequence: CASSQGWQGNYYEQYF.

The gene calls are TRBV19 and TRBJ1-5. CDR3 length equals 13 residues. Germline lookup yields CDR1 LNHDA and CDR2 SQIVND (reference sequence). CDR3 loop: CASSDKSNQPQHF.

The chain's CDR3 is CSPRGGANTGELFF. This sequence joins TRBV20-1 and TRBJ2-2; there is no DNA to check the TCRdb D call of TRBD1. The CDR3 is made up of 14 amino acids. CDR1 and CDR2 (germline): DFQATT, SNEGSKA (reference sequence).

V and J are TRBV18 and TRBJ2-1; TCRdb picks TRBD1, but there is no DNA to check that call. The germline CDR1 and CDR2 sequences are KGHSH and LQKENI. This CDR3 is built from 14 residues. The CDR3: CASSTDRFYNEQFF.

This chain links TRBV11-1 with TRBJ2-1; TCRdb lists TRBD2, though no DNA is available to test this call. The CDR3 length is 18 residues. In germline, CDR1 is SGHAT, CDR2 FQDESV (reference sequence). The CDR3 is CASSSLMGLASLYNEQFF.

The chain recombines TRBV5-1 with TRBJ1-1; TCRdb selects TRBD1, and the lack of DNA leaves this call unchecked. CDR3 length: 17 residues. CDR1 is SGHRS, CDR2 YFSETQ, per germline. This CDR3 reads CASSSVPGQGNYEGAFF. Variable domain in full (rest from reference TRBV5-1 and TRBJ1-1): KAGVTQTPRYLIKTRGQQVTLSCSPISGHRSVSWYQQTPGQGLQFLFEYFSETQRNKGNFPGRFSGRQFSNSRSEMNVSTLELGDSALYLCASSSVPGQGNYEGAFFGQGTRLTVV.

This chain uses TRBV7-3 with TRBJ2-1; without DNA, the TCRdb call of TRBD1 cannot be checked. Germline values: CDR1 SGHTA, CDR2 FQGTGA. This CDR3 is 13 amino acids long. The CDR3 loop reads CASSSRQGNEQFF.

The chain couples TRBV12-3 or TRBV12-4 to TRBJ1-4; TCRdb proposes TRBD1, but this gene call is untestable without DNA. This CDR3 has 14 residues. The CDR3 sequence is CASSTRGQDEKLFF.

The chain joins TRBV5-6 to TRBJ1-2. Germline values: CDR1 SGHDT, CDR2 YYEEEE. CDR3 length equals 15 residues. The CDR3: CASSPPFEGFYGYTF.

CDR3 sequence: CASSETENTGELFF. This sequence joins TRBV2 and TRBJ2-2. The CDR3 is 14 residues long. CDR1 is SNHLY and CDR2 is FYNNEI in the germline V gene. Using reference TRBV2 and TRBJ2-2 for the parts outside the CDR3, the full variable domain is EPEVTQTPSHQVTQMGQEVILRCVPISNHLYFYWYRQILGQKVEFLVSFYNNEISEKSEIFDDQFSVERPDGSNFTLKIRSTKLEDSAMYFCASSETENTGELFFGEGSRLTVL.

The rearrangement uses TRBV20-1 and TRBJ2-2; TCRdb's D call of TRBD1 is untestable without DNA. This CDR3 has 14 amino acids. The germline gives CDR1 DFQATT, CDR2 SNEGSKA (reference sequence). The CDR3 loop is CSARRQGGAGELFF.

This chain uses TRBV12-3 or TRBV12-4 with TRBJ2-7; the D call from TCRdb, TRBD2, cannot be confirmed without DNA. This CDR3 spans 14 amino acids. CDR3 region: CASSLVLAGYEQYF.

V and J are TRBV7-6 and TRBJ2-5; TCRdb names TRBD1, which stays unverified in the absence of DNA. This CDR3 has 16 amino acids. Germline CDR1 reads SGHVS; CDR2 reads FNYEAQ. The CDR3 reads CASSYGTGGRQETQYF.